This note documents a single TCR beta chain sequence. The antigen is unknown. Clones were sequenced by immunoSEQ multiplex PCR, and TCRdb holds only the in-frame ones, with some missing. This table has about 680,000 clones, 73% appearing once. CD45RA+ naive and CD45RA-negative memory subsets were separated from CD4+ cells. The data are from a study of shared clonotypes between healthy human individuals. Study at large: The plates for each donor numbered three CD4 naive, three CD4 memory, two CD8 naive and one CD8 memory. Study conclusions and caveats: Among a few donors, roughly 5.5% of naive CD4 clonotypes were found in common.

CDR1 and CDR2 (germline): SGHTA, FQGNSA. The V segment lost 5 bases and the J segment 2 bases; nucleotides outside the gene matches: 15. The CDR3 runs 17 residues. The genes are TRBV7-2 and TRBJ2-7, with 7 bases aligning to TRBD1. This TCR was recovered from a woman in her twenties or thirties in good health. The sequencing input was memory CD4+ T cells sorted from blood. Specified subset: CD45RA-negative fraction. Here the CDR3 DNA reads TGTGCCAGCAGCCACCTACCGAGACAGGGCTGGGCCTACGAGCAGTACTTC. Amino acid sequence: CASSHLPRQGWAYEQYF.